The clone carrying this TCR beta chain occurred a few times. This specimen belongs to a study of blood T cells in healthy people across ages. Using a J-beta primer mix together with a sample-barcoded 5' primer, a second PCR was run for about 7 to 12 cycles. Every individual sample yielded 2.5 million or more paired-end reads (each containing CDR3). TCRdb re-analysed the 5' RACE reads in MiXCR, keeping a single row per CDR3 protein. The profile covers about 800,000 distinct CDR3 sequences, with roughly 25% appearing a single time and roughly 3.5% taken by the ten largest. Germline V CDR1 and CDR2: LGHDT, YNNKEL (reference sequence). The CDR3 is 12 amino acids. Trimming stripped 2 bases from V and 7 bases from J, with 9 bases between. The same data also contributed to another study, on T cells of mothers and their children.

V usage is TRBV3-1 and J usage is TRBJ2-7; the D gene is possibly TRBD1 (6 bases). The sample taken for sequencing was blood. The TCR comes from a boy aged 5 to 17 in good health. The CDR3 DNA follows: TGTGCCAGCAGCCAAACAGGGCGAGAGCAGTACTTC. Translated, it gives CASSQTGREQYF.